Below are 19 T cell receptor beta chains sequenced from a single sample in a study of shared clonotypes between healthy human individuals. CD8 cells classed as naive were CD45RO-negative and positively selected for CCR7, excluding terminally differentiated effector memory CD45RA+ cells. Libraries were prepared by immunoSEQ multiplex PCR; TCRdb keeps only in-frame clonotypes and omits some of them. The top ten hold over 1.5% of the sample, which has about 1.9 million clones, just under 95% seen once. Source material: naive CD8+ T cells from PBMCs. The receptors originated from a man aged 18 to 29 in good health. Some clones in this sample may be carry-over from other donors' samples.

The chain has TRBV11-3 and TRBJ2-5; no firm D call. This CDR3 region has 10 residues. V lost 8 bases, J lost 5 bases, and 6 bases lay in between. Looked up from germline, CDR1 is SGHNT and CDR2 is YENEEA. The CDR3 loop is CASLEETQYF. The DNA for the CDR3 is TGTGCCAGCTTGGAGGAGACCCAGTACTTC.

The CDR3 DNA reads as TGTGCCAGCAGTTACGTAGTCGGACAGGGCCAAGAGACCCAGTACTTC. Its translation: CASSYVVGQGQETQYF. The chain couples TRBV6-5 to TRBJ2-5, with TRBD1 matching 8 bases. V was clipped by 2 bases and J by 1 base; unmatched bases: 6. Germline lookup yields CDR1 MNHEY and CDR2 SVGAGI. This CDR3 comprises 16 residues.

J is TRBJ2-7 and V is TRBV5-6; 7 nucleotides line up with TRBD1. The CDR3 covers 13 residues. The germline V gene encodes CDR1 SGHDT and CDR2 YYEEEE. The chain's CDR3 is CGNPARGFHEQYF. Here the CDR3 DNA reads TGTGGCAACCCGGCCAGGGGGTTCCACGAGCAGTACTTC.

The chain couples TRBV28 to TRBJ2-7; D not certain. CDR3 size: 14 residues. In germline, CDR1 is MDHEN, CDR2 SYDVKM. Trimming took 6 bases from V and 5 from J, leaving 17 bases between them. In DNA, the CDR3 is TGTGCCAGCAGCCCATTTAGCTACCTCCACGAGCAGTACTTC. This translates into CASSPFSYLHEQYF.

The CDR3 region is CASRTGRYSNQPQHF. The CDR3 nucleotides read TGTGCCAGCCGAACGGGACGGTATAGCAATCAGCCCCAGCATTTT. V is TRBV27 and J is TRBJ1-5; maybe TRBD1 (5 bases). The CDR3 extends over 15 amino acids. Trimming stripped 8 bases from V and 0 bases from J, with 14 bases between. CDR1 and CDR2 (germline): MNHEY, SMNVEV (reference sequence).

The rearrangement joins TRBV7-9 to TRBJ2-5; D is tentatively TRBD1 or TRBD2 (6 bases each). The V end was cut by 8 bases, the J end by 4 bases, with 20 bases between. Germline CDR1 reads SEHNR; CDR2 reads FQNEAQ (reference sequence). The CDR3 has 15 residues. The CDR3 region has the DNA TGTGCCAGCGGATTCCGGGGGAGAGGGGGAGAGACCCAGTACTTC. Translating gives CASGFRGRGGETQYF.

CDR3 DNA: TGTGCCAGCACCACAGGACTAGCGGCCCACGTTGAGCAGTTCTTC. It yields the protein CASTTGLAAHVEQFF. This rearrangement joins TRBV2 to TRBJ2-1; TRBD2 matches 10 bases. This CDR3 comprises 15 residues. Germline V gene data show CDR1 as SNHLY and CDR2 as FYNNEI. Unmatched junction bases numbered 12, after V lost 7 bases and J lost 9 bases.

The gene calls are TRBV27 and TRBJ2-7, with D tentatively TRBD2 (5 bases). This CDR3 is built from 17 residues. V was clipped by 4 bases and J by 4 bases, with 23 bases between them. Germline V gene data show CDR1 as MNHEY and CDR2 as SMNVEV (reference sequence). The CDR3 here is CASSSTLPPVGEYEQYF. The CDR3 DNA reads TGTGCCAGCAGTTCCACACTACCGCCCGTCGGGGAATACGAGCAGTACTTC.

The chain combines TRBV5-1 with TRBJ1-2; D call uncertain. The CDR3 extends over 15 amino acids. Germline loops: CDR1 SGHRS, CDR2 YFSETQ. V was clipped by 4 bases and J by 8 bases, with 21 bases between them. In nucleotides, the CDR3 is TGCGCCAGCAGCCCCGCCCCCGGCCATTTTGGAGGCTACACCTTC. Translated, it gives CASSPAPGHFGGYTF.

The chain has TRBV11-3 and TRBJ2-1; TRBD2 matches 9 bases. Germline V gives CDR1 SGHNT, CDR2 YENEEA. V was clipped by 2 bases and J by 7 bases; unmatched bases: 12. This CDR3 is 17 amino acids long. The CDR3 DNA follows: TGTGCCAGCAGCTTAAGGAGTGGCGGGAGGGCCGGTAATGAGCAGTTCTTC. Its protein is CASSLRSGGRAGNEQFF.

The genes are TRBV15 and TRBJ1-5, with 7 bases aligning to TRBD1. The germline V gene has CDR1 LNHNV and CDR2 YYDKDF (reference sequence). V lost 8 bases to trimming and J lost 4 bases; unmatched junction nucleotides: 14. The CDR3 sequence is 16 residues long. The CDR3 loop reads CATCEDRDRINQPQHF. The CDR3 nucleotides read TGTGCCACCTGCGAGGACCGGGACAGAATTAATCAGCCCCAGCATTTT. Looking up the rest from reference TRBV15 and TRBJ1-5 gives the full variable domain: DAMVIQNPRYQVTQFGKPVTLSCSQTLNHNVMYWYQQKSSQAPKLLFHYYDKDFNNEADTPDNFQSRRPNTSFCFLDIRSPGLGDTAMYLCATCEDRDRINQPQHFGDGTRLSIL.

This clone was seen once. CDR3 protein: CAISLTATNEKLFF. For the CDR3, the DNA is TGTGCCATCAGCCTCACAGCAACTAATGAAAAACTGTTTTTT. The chain has TRBV10-3 and TRBJ1-4; D is undetermined. V was pared by 6 bases and J by 0 bases, with 8 bases between. The CDR3 spans 14 residues. Germline CDR1 and CDR2: ENHRY and SYGVKD.

The chain joins TRBV11-2 to TRBJ2-5; D is perhaps TRBD1 or TRBD2 (5 bases each). CDR3 length: 14 residues. CDR1 and CDR2 (germline): SGHAT, FQNNGV. V was clipped by 4 bases and J by 5 bases, with 14 bases between them. In DNA form, the CDR3 reads TGTGCCAGCAGCTCCCCCTGGGACGACGAGACCCAGTACTTC. This encodes CASSSPWDDETQYF.

The chain uses TRBV4-1 and TRBJ1-5; TRBD1 matches at 9 bases. The CDR3 length is 17 residues. Germline CDR1 and CDR2: MGHRA and YSYEKL. V gave up 0 bases and J gave up 6 bases; unmatched junction bases: 9. This chain's CDR3 is CASSQDRGQGIFQPQHF. The CDR3 bases are TGCGCCAGCAGCCAAGATCGGGGACAGGGTATTTTTCAGCCCCAGCATTTT.

The chain combines TRBV6-5 with TRBJ2-7, with TRBD1 matching over 7 bases. Germline V gives CDR1 MNHEY, CDR2 SVGAGI. There are 13 residues in the CDR3. V lost 2 bases and J lost 7; bases outside the gene matches: 5. CDR3 region: CASSYDREKEQYF. The CDR3, as DNA: TGTGCCAGCAGTTACGACAGGGAAAAGGAGCAGTACTTC.

The gene calls are TRBV7-9 and TRBJ2-2; D is unresolved. The CDR3 loop spans 12 amino acids. The V end lost 8 bases, the J end lost 2 bases, and 6 bases lay between the germline ends. Per germline, CDR1 SEHNR and CDR2 FQNEAQ (reference sequence). This chain's CDR3 is CASGPNTGELFF. The CDR3 nucleotides read TGTGCCAGCGGACCCAACACCGGGGAGCTGTTTTTT.

The chain recombines TRBV13 with TRBJ2-5, with 7 bases fitting TRBD2. This CDR3 comprises 16 residues. V lost 2 bases to trimming and J lost 0 bases; unmatched junction nucleotides: 6. The germline V gene has CDR1 PRHDT and CDR2 FYEKMQ (reference sequence). CDR3 residues: CASSLSRLADQETQYF. For the CDR3, the DNA is TGTGCCAGCAGCTTATCTAGGCTAGCGGACCAAGAGACCCAGTACTTC. The whole variable domain, remainder taken from reference TRBV13 and TRBJ2-5, is AAGVIQSPRHLIKEKRETATLKCYPIPRHDTVYWYQQGPGQDPQFLISFYEKMQSDKGSIPDRFSAQQFSDYHSELNMSSLELGDSALYFCASSLSRLADQETQYFGPGTRLLVL.

This chain connects TRBV7-9 to TRBJ1-3; D not certain. This CDR3 is 13 amino acids long. CDR1 is SEHNR, CDR2 FQNEAQ, per germline (reference sequence). V lost 4 bases and J 4 bases, leaving 8 bases between the germline ends. As DNA, the CDR3 is TGTGCCAGCAGCTCGTCTAGGGGAAACACCATATATTTT. It specifies CASSSSRGNTIYF.

The chain employs TRBV4-2 and TRBJ2-1; weak D call: TRBD1 (5 bases). The germline gives CDR1 LGHNA, CDR2 YNFKEQ. This CDR3 spans 18 amino acids. V lost 0 bases and J lost 0, with 15 bases in between. CDR3 region: CASSQDPLDSFSYNEQFF. The DNA for the CDR3 is TGTGCCAGCAGCCAAGACCCACTCGACAGTTTCTCCTACAATGAGCAGTTCTTC.